This T cell receptor beta chain was obtained from a study of identical twins. General study findings and limits: The analysis was cross-sectional rather than longitudinal within donors. Clonotypes of the beta chain that were abundant in cord blood carried fewer insertions (memory repertoires showed none).

This clonotype came up a few times. Its target is not known. With template switching, a universal primer site was added, and the cDNA carried unique molecular identifiers. Via MiXCR, TCRdb re-called the 5' RACE reads, giving one row per CDR3 protein. The data contain hundreds of thousands of distinct CDR3 sequences, around 24% of them singletons. Among all donors, each was a healthy Caucasian. The CDR3 spans 16 residues. The V end was cut by 2 bases, the J end by 3 bases, with 14 bases between. The germline gives CDR1 MNHEY, CDR2 SMNVEV (reference sequence). This sample also belongs to another study, concerning yellow fever vaccine responses in identical twins.

The sequencing input was CD4+ T cells sorted from blood. This clonotype originated in a woman between 18 and 29 years old in good health. The chain links TRBV27 to TRBJ2-1; D unresolved. The chain's CDR3 is CASSLAAGSGYNEQFF. The CDR3, as DNA: TGTGCCAGCAGTTTAGCCGCCGGGTCTGGCTACAATGAGCAGTTCTTC.